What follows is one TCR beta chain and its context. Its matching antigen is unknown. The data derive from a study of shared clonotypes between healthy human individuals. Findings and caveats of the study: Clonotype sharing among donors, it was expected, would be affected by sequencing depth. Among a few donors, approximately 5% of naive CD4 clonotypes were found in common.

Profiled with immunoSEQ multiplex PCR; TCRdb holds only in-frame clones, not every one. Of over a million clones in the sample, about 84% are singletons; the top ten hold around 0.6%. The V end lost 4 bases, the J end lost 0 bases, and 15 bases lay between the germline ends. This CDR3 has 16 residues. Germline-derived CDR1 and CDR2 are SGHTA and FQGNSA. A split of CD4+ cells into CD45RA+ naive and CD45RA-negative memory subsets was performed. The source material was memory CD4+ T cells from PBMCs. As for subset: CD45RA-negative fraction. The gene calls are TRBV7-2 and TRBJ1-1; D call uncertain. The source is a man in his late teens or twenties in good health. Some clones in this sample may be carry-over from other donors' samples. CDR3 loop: CASSSHSSNLNTEAFF. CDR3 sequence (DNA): TGTGCCAGCAGCTCCCATAGCTCGAATTTGAACACTGAAGCTTTCTTT.